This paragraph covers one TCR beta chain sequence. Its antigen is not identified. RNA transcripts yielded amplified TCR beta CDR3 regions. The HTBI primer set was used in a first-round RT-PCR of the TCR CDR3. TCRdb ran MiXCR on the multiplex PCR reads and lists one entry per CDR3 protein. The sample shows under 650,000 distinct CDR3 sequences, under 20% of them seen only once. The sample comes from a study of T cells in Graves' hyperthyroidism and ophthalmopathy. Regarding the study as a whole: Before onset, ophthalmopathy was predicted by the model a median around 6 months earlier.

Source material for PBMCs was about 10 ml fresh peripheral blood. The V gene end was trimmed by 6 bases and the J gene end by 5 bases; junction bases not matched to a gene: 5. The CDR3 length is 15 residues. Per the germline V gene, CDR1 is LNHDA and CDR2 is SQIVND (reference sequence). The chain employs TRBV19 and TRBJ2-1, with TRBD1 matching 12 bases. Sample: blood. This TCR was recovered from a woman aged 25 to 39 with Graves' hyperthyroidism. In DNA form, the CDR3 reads TGTGCCAGTAGGTTGGGACAGGGGGCAGACAATGAGCAGTTCTTC. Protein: CASRLGQGADNEQFF.